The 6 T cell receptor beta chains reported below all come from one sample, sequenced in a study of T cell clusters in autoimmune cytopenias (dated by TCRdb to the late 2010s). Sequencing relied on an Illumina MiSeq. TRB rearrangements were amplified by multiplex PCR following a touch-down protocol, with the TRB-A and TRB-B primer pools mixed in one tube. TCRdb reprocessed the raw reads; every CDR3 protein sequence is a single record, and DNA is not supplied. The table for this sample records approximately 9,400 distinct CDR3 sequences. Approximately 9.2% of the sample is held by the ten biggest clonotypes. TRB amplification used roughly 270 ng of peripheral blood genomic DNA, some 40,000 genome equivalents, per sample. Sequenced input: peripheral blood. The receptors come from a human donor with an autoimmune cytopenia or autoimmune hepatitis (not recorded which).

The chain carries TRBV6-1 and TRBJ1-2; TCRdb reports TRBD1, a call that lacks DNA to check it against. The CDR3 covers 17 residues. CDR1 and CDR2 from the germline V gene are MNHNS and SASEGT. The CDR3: CASRDWDSLNSNYGYTF.

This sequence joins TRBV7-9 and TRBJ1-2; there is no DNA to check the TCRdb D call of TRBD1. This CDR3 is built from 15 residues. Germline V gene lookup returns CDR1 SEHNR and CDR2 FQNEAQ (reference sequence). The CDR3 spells CASSRAGTGGHGYTF.

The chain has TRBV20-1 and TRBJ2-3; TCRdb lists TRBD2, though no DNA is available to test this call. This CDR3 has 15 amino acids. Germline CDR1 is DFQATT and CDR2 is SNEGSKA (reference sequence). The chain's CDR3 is CSAPQPGGATDTQYF.

CDR3: CSARKTGTDYGYTF. This chain connects TRBV20-1 to TRBJ1-2; absent DNA, TCRdb's TRBD1 call cannot be checked. This CDR3 contains 14 residues. Germline CDR1 reads DFQATT; CDR2 reads SNEGSKA (reference sequence).

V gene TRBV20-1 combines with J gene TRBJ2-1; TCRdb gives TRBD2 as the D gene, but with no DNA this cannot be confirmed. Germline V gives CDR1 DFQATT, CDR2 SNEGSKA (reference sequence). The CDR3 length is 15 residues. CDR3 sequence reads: CSARLSGGIDGEQFF.

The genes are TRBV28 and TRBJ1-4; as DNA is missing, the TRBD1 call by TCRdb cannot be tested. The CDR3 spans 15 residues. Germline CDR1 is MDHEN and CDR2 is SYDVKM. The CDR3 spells CASSWRAQRNEKLFF.